This T cell receptor beta chain was sequenced for a study of blood T cell repertoires in COVID-19. Across the whole study: The origin of the acute and convalescent COVID-19 samples was the United States, Italy and Spain. PBMCs, B-cell-depleted T cells, or T cells provided the cDNA or gDNA that made up the material.

From germline, CDR1 is SGHTS and CDR2 YDEGEE. V lost 2 bases and J lost 0; bases outside the gene matches: 4. The CDR3 is 16 residues long. Original data processing: Amplification from reference gene primers served as the basis for estimated nucleated cell counts. Using immunoSEQ multiplex PCR, the repertoire was profiled, and TCRdb retains in-frame clones only, with some absent. V, J and clone size are those of that table, while D and trimming were read from the DNA. The sample records under 90,000 clones, roughly 90% being singletons. Material for sequencing was peripheral blood. This clonotype originated in a man aged 65 to 85 with active or convalescent COVID-19. V and J are TRBV5-8 and TRBJ2-2; 7 nucleotides agree with TRBD2. CDR3: CASSFISGANTGELFF. In nucleotides, the CDR3 is TGTGCCAGCAGCTTCATCAGCGGGGCGAACACCGGGGAGCTGTTTTTT.